In its sample, the clone carrying this T cell receptor (beta chain) was seen a few times. In the library, unique molecular identifiers were attached to individual cDNA molecules. Via MiXCR, TCRdb re-called the RACE reads, giving one row per CDR3 protein. The table shows approximately 69,000 distinct CDR3 sequences, with about 9.4% occurring only once. This CDR3 region has 13 residues. Germline-derived CDR1 and CDR2 are LGHDT and YNNKEL (reference sequence). Trimming left V 2 bases short and J 6 bases short, with 10 bases between. Specified time point: patch test 2, 6 weeks after DPC sensitization. The treatment is: therapeutic diphenylcyclopropenone sensitization with weekly scalp DPC. Donors were 18 to 70-year-old alopecia patients suitable for DPC. These data are taken from a study of human T cells and chemical hapten exposure.

The sequences come from whole blood, collected in connection with sensitization to the hapten diphenylcyclopropenone (DPC). The chain has TRBV3-1 and TRBJ1-1; D is perhaps TRBD1 (6 bases). The source of this sequence is a woman aged 50 to 65 with alopecia areata. Some clones in this sample may be carry-over from other donors' samples. CDR3: CASSQQGPAEAFF. The CDR3 DNA reads as TGTGCCAGCAGCCAACAGGGGCCGGCTGAAGCTTTCTTT.